These 2 T cell receptor beta chains were sequenced from one sample in a study of human T cells and chemical hapten exposure. One entry per CDR3 protein results from TCRdb running MiXCR on the RACE reads. The table shows nearly 80,000 distinct CDR3 sequences, with over 9% occurring only once. The time point was: patch test 1, 2 weeks after DPC sensitization. Documented treatment: therapeutic diphenylcyclopropenone sensitization with weekly scalp DPC. The sample here was whole blood, taken in connection with sensitization to the hapten diphenylcyclopropenone (DPC). The receptors were gathered from a woman between 50 and 59 years old with alopecia areata. Some clones in this sample may be carry-over from other donors' samples.

This clonotype has a single count. The chain couples TRBV30 to TRBJ1-5, with D maybe TRBD1 (5 bases). Germline V gene lookup returns CDR1 GTSNPN and CDR2 SVGIG (reference sequence). CDR3 size: 13 residues. CDR3 residues: CAGARGSNQPQHF. DNA for the CDR3: TGTGCTGGGGCCCGGGGTAGCAATCAGCCCCAGCATTTT.

The J gene is TRBJ1-5, the V gene TRBV9; 8 bases are shared with TRBD1. The V gene's germline CDR1 is SGDLS and CDR2 YYNGEE. The trim removed 4 bases at V and 4 bases at J, leaving 4 bases unmatched. This CDR3 contains 14 residues. CDR3 residues: CASSTGTGNQPQHF. DNA for the CDR3: TGTGCCAGCAGCACCGGGACAGGTAATCAGCCCCAGCATTTT.